The next 14 T cell receptor beta chains were all read from a single sample in a study of CD8 T cells in ankylosing spondylitis. General study points: Characteristic, it appeared, of ankylosing spondylitis blood was a TCR beta motif of roughly 8 highly homologous variants.

Their recognized antigens are unknown. From the 5' RACE reads, TCRdb called clonotypes with MiXCR, one entry per CDR3 protein. The sample consists of roughly 440,000 distinct CDR3 sequences, under 20% of them appearing once. Material for sequencing was blood, either unsorted or a sorted T cell fraction (not recorded which). The receptor set was obtained from a male donor with ankylosing spondylitis.

The gene calls are TRBV20-1 and TRBJ2-5; D ambiguous. CDR3 length: 14 residues. CDR1 and CDR2 from the germline V gene are DFQATT and SNEGSKA (reference sequence). Trimming stripped 0 bases from V and 0 bases from J, with 8 bases between. The CDR3 region is CSARELWDQETQYF. The DNA for the CDR3 is TGCAGTGCTAGAGAGCTGTGGGACCAAGAGACCCAGTACTTC.

This chain uses TRBV7-9 with TRBJ2-5; the match to TRBD2 covers 8 bases. Per the germline V gene, CDR1 is SEHNR and CDR2 is FQNEAQ (reference sequence). J lost 4 bases, V lost 5 bases, and 9 bases had no gene match. This CDR3 is 15 amino acids long. CDR3 nucleotides: TGTGCCAGCAGCCCCTCCGGGACTAGAGGAGAGACCCAGTACTTC. This translates into CASSPSGTRGETQYF.

This clonotype has a handful of counts. The chain has TRBV10-1 and TRBJ2-5; D may be TRBD2 (6 bases). This CDR3 region has 16 residues. The V end lost 2 bases, the J end lost 3 bases, and 16 bases lay between the germline ends. Germline V gives CDR1 WNHNN, CDR2 SYGVQD (reference sequence). In DNA form, the CDR3 reads TGCGCCAGCAGTGAGCCACGACTAGAACGGAAAGAGACCCAGTACTTC. Protein: CASSEPRLERKETQYF.

Notes on this clonotype: The junction does not match germline at one end; this may be a read error. The V gene is TRBV5-5, the J gene TRBJ1-3, with D perhaps matching TRBD1 (5 bases). Germline V gene lookup returns CDR1 SGHKS and CDR2 YYEKEE (reference sequence). CDR3 length: 15 residues. CDR3 sequence (DNA): TGTGCCAGCAGCTTTAGGGGCCAGATCGGAAACACCACATATTTT. The encoded protein is CASSFRGQIGNTTYF.

There are a few counts of this clonotype. The J gene is TRBJ1-2, the V gene TRBV20-1; no clear D gene. Germline CDR1 is DFQATT and CDR2 is SNEGSKA (reference sequence). The CDR3 extends over 12 amino acids. V was clipped by 6 bases and J by 4 bases, with 12 bases between them. CDR3 sequence: CSAPAAVYGYTF. Here the CDR3 DNA reads TGCAGTGCCCCGGCGGCCGTCTATGGCTACACCTTC.

In its sample, this clonotype was seen a few times. The CDR3: CASSLAPGTGGNEQFF. CDR3 bases: TGTGCCAGCAGCTTAGCCCCCGGGACAGGGGGGAATGAGCAGTTCTTC. The chain employs TRBV7-8 and TRBJ2-1; the match to TRBD1 covers 11 bases. This CDR3 contains 16 residues. The junction had 5 bases not matched to a gene; V was cut back by 0 bases and J by 7 bases. The germline gives CDR1 SGHVS, CDR2 FQNEAQ.

This clonotype appeared a few times. The chain has TRBV6-1 and TRBJ1-4, with TRBD1 matching 10 bases. With 8 bases clipped from V and 7 bases from J, the junction kept 13 bases outside the gene matches. This CDR3 comprises 16 residues. CDR1 and CDR2 from the germline V gene are MNHNS and SASEGT. CDR3 in amino acids: CASRKGQGNRSEKLFF. The CDR3 DNA follows: TGTGCCAGCCGGAAGGGACAGGGGAATCGAAGTGAAAAACTGTTTTTT.

This clonotype showed up just a few times. The chain employs TRBV7-9 and TRBJ1-6, with 9 bases identical to TRBD1. V was clipped by 6 bases and J by 10 bases; unmatched bases: 7. This CDR3 spans 14 amino acids. The germline V gene encodes CDR1 SEHNR and CDR2 FQNEAQ (reference sequence). CDR3 loop: CASRRGQGGSPLHF. CDR3 sequence (DNA): TGTGCCAGCAGACGGGGACAGGGAGGCTCACCCCTCCACTTT.

This clonotype was seen a few times. The J gene is TRBJ2-1, the V gene TRBV7-2, with D maybe TRBD2 (6 bases). The CDR3 runs 13 residues. V gave up 5 bases and J gave up 7 bases, with 12 bases separating them. The germline CDR1 and CDR2 sequences are SGHTA and FQGNSA. CDR3 bases: TGTGCCAGCAGCCCCCGGACTAAAAATGAGCAGTTCTTC. This encodes CASSPRTKNEQFF.

This clonotype was recorded a few times. The V and J genes are TRBV19 and TRBJ2-1; 8 bases are shared with TRBD2. J lost 6 bases, V lost 9 bases, and 10 bases had no gene match. From germline, CDR1 is LNHDA and CDR2 SQIVND (reference sequence). This CDR3 contains 14 residues. The CDR3 sequence: CASLGGTRSNEQFF. DNA of the CDR3: TGTGCCAGCCTTGGAGGGACTAGAAGCAATGAGCAGTTCTTC.

V is TRBV12-3 or TRBV12-4 and J is TRBJ1-1; no firm D call. V lost 6 bases, J lost 9 bases, and 8 bases lay in between. The CDR3 runs 10 residues. This chain's CDR3 is CASSRSQAFF. Here the CDR3 DNA reads TGTGCCAGCAGCCGGTCGCAAGCTTTCTTT.

This clonotype was counted only a few times. This chain joins TRBV20-1 and TRBJ2-7; tentatively, D is TRBD1 (6 bases). The CDR3 covers 15 residues. The germline V and J ends were trimmed by 2 bases and 2 bases, with 16 bases remaining between them. Germline V gene sequence: CDR1 DFQATT, CDR2 SNEGSKA (reference sequence). CDR3 in amino acids: CSARRTETSPYEQYF. The CDR3 DNA sequence: TGCAGTGCTAGAAGGACAGAGACGTCCCCCTACGAGCAGTACTTC.

This clonotype was detected a few times. The genes are TRBV20-1 and TRBJ1-1, with 8 bases aligning to TRBD1. Germline V lookup: CDR1 DFQATT, CDR2 SNEGSKA (reference sequence). The CDR3 consists of 13 residues. The junction had 9 bases not matched to a gene; V was cut back by 6 bases and J by 6 bases. This CDR3 is CSAPGTGGPEAFF. CDR3 sequence (DNA): TGCAGTGCACCCGGGACAGGAGGGCCTGAAGCTTTCTTT.

The chain combines TRBV29-1 with TRBJ2-5; 7 nucleotides match TRBD2. The CDR3 is 12 residues long. Trimming removed 8 bases from V and 3 bases from J; junction bases left unmatched: 6. Germline values: CDR1 SQVTM, CDR2 ANQGSEA. This CDR3 reads CSTRLAEETQYF. In DNA, the CDR3 is TGCAGCACCCGACTAGCTGAAGAGACCCAGTACTTC.